What follows are 30 T cell receptor beta chains derived from one specimen sequenced in a study of breast tumors, draining lymph nodes, adjacent tissues. The lymph nodes were axillary draining lymph nodes from breast cancer patients. TCRdb passed the multiplex PCR reads through MiXCR, listing each CDR3 protein once. This table has 150,000 to 200,000 distinct CDR3 sequences, around a third appearing once. Material: axillary lymph node tissue. These receptors originate from a female donor with breast cancer. Some clones in this sample may be carry-over from other donors' samples.

The sample holds many counts of this clonotype. The gene calls are TRBV20-1 and TRBJ2-7; D is undetermined. This CDR3 spans 13 amino acids. Germline lookup yields CDR1 DFQATT and CDR2 SNEGSKA (reference sequence). Trimming took off 3 bases at V and 5 bases at J, with 14 bases between the two ends. The CDR3 spells CSASPAWQDEQYF. In nucleotides, the CDR3 is TGCAGTGCTAGTCCGGCATGGCAAGACGAGCAGTACTTC.

The rearrangement uses TRBV2 and TRBJ2-3, with D perhaps given as TRBD1 or TRBD2 (6 bases each). The CDR3 length is 13 residues. CDR1 and CDR2 from the germline V gene are SNHLY and FYNNEI. Trimming pared 8 bases from V and 14 bases from J, leaving 23 bases between. The CDR3 DNA reads TGTGCCAGCGGTTTAGACGGTACGGGGGCGCCGTATTTT. It translates to CASGLDGTGAPYF. Supplemented by reference TRBV2 and TRBJ2-3, the full variable domain reads EPEVTQTPSHQVTQMGQEVILRCVPISNHLYFYWYRQILGQKVEFLVSFYNNEISEKSEIFDDQFSVERPDGSNFTLKIRSTKLEDSAMYFCASGLDGTGAPYFGPGTRLTVL.

Ten or more counts support this clonotype. The chain recombines TRBV12-3 or TRBV12-4 with TRBJ2-3, with 7 bases matching TRBD2. This CDR3 region has 13 residues. J was trimmed by 5 bases and V by 5 bases; bases with no gene match: 4. The CDR3 region has the DNA TGTGCCAGCAGTCCCTGGGGGGGAGATACGCAGTATTTT. It encodes CASSPWGGDTQYF.

This clonotype came up a few times. The chain links TRBV9 to TRBJ2-6; D not certain. Germline-derived CDR1 and CDR2 are SGDLS and YYNGEE. V lost 2 bases to trimming and J lost 0 bases, with 12 bases between them. The CDR3 totals 17 residues. CDR3 loop: CASSVPGLCSGANVLTF. CDR3 bases: TGTGCCAGCAGCGTCCCCGGGCTGTGCTCTGGGGCCAACGTCCTGACTTTC.

This clonotype was observed at least ten times. This chain links TRBV6-6 with TRBJ2-1; the match to TRBD2 covers 13 bases. V was clipped by 5 bases and J by 5 bases; unmatched bases: 3. Germline-derived CDR1 and CDR2 are MNHNY and SVGAGI (reference sequence). The CDR3 totals 15 residues. The CDR3 region is CASSTTSGRDNEQFF. Written as DNA, the CDR3 is TGTGCCAGCAGTACAACTAGCGGGAGGGACAATGAGCAGTTCTTC.

V and J are TRBV2 and TRBJ2-3; 13 bases map to TRBD2. With V trimmed by 6 bases and J by 5 bases, 8 bases remained unmatched. There are 16 residues in the CDR3. The V gene's germline CDR1 is SNHLY and CDR2 FYNNEI. In DNA, the CDR3 is TGTGCCAGCAGCAGACAGGGACTAGCGGGAAAAGATACGCAGTATTTT. Translation: CASSRQGLAGKDTQYF.

The chain is built from TRBV7-2 and TRBJ1-2; D is perhaps TRBD1 (5 bases). V was pared by 2 bases and J by 1 base, with 17 bases between. Germline values: CDR1 SGHTA, CDR2 FQGNSA. The CDR3 is 17 residues long. The CDR3 sequence: CASSLMFAAGGNYGYTF. In DNA, the CDR3 is TGTGCCAGCAGCTTAATGTTTGCAGCGGGGGGTAACTATGGCTACACCTTC.

The chain is built from TRBV5-6 and TRBJ1-5; D call uncertain. This CDR3 is 13 amino acids long. V lost 0 bases to trimming and J lost 7 bases, with 8 bases between them. CDR1 SGHDT and CDR2 YYEEEE come from the germline V gene. CDR3 bases: TGTGCCAGCAGCTTGGATCGGACCCAGCCCCAGCATTTT. Translating gives CASSLDRTQPQHF.

This clonotype was observed many times. CDR3 DNA sequence: TGTGCCAGCAGCGGCGGACAGGGGATTCGGGGCTACACCTTC. Protein sequence: CASSGGQGIRGYTF. The chain uses TRBV9 and TRBJ1-2, with TRBD1 identical over 9 bases. From germline, CDR1 is SGDLS and CDR2 YYNGEE. The V gene end was trimmed by 3 bases and the J gene end by 8 bases; junction bases not matched to a gene: 8. This CDR3 has 14 amino acids. The whole variable domain, remainder taken from reference TRBV9 and TRBJ1-2, is DSGVTQTPKHLITATGQRVTLRCSPRSGDLSVYWYQQSLDQGLQFLIQYYNGEERAKGNILERFSAQQFPDLHSELNLSSLELGDSALYFCASSGGQGIRGYTFGSGTRLTVV.

This clonotype has more than one count but fewer than ten. The V and J genes are TRBV27 and TRBJ2-3; 9 positions agree with TRBD1. The germline gives CDR1 MNHEY, CDR2 SMNVEV (reference sequence). The CDR3 spans 13 residues. With 5 bases clipped from V and 4 bases from J, the junction kept 1 base outside the gene matches. The CDR3 loop is CASSTGGSDTQYF. Here the CDR3 DNA reads TGTGCCAGCAGTACAGGGGGCTCAGATACGCAGTATTTT.

A word on this clonotype: A read error is possible here, since a much larger clone lies one base away. J is TRBJ2-7 and V is TRBV14; the match to TRBD2 covers 12 bases. CDR1 is SGHDN, CDR2 FVKESK, per germline. J gave up 3 bases and V 4 bases, and 10 bases lay outside the gene matches. The CDR3 runs 17 residues. The CDR3 sequence: CASSPRTSGMPGYEQYF. The CDR3 DNA is TGTGCCAGCAGCCCGAGGACTAGCGGGATGCCAGGCTACGAGCAGTACTTC.

The V call is TRBV6-1, the J call TRBJ2-1, with D possibly being TRBD1 or TRBD2 (5 bases each). Germline CDR1 is MNHNS and CDR2 is SASEGT. The ends were cut back, 5 bases at V and 4 bases at J, with 15 bases in the middle. The CDR3 covers 15 residues. CDR3 sequence (DNA): TGTGCCAGCAGTCATCCCGGGACGGGATACAATGAGCAGTTCTTC. This translates into CASSHPGTGYNEQFF.

The chain employs TRBV20-1 and TRBJ2-3, with D perhaps TRBD2 (6 bases). This CDR3 has 16 residues. V gave up 3 bases and J gave up 2 bases, with 18 bases separating them. The V gene's germline CDR1 is DFQATT and CDR2 SNEGSKA (reference sequence). CDR3 nucleotides: TGCAGTGCTAGCGCTCTACTAGGAGGGGCCACAGATACGCAGTATTTT. This gives the protein CSASALLGGATDTQYF.

This clonotype was picked up many times. V gene TRBV15 combines with J gene TRBJ2-1; 12 bases match TRBD2. The ends lost 0 bases at V and 8 bases at J; junction bases unmatched: 8. The V gene's germline CDR1 is LNHNV and CDR2 YYDKDF (reference sequence). The CDR3 totals 17 residues. CDR3 sequence (DNA): TGTGCCACCAGCAGAGATACCCTAGCGGGAGGGCCACATGAGCAGTTCTTC. Its protein is CATSRDTLAGGPHEQFF.

There are many counts of this clonotype. The V gene is TRBV7-3, the J gene TRBJ2-5; tentatively, D is TRBD2 (5 bases). The CDR3 is 16 residues long. CDR1 is SGHTA, CDR2 FQGTGA, per germline. V was shortened by 2 bases and J by 5 bases, with 18 bases between the two germline ends. CDR3 DNA sequence: TGTGCCAGCAGCTTAGCTTCTACCGGGGATGTGGAGACCCAGTACTTC. Amino acid sequence: CASSLASTGDVETQYF.

This clonotype was seen ten or more times. The chain couples TRBV19 to TRBJ2-2; no definite D call. CDR1 LNHDA and CDR2 SQIVND come from the germline V gene (reference sequence). V was shortened by 5 bases and J by 0 bases, with 10 bases between the two germline ends. There are 15 residues in the CDR3. CDR3 loop: CASSPVISNTGELFF. The CDR3, as DNA: TGTGCCAGTAGTCCCGTGATTTCGAACACCGGGGAGCTGTTTTTT.

The chain has TRBV6-5 and TRBJ2-7, with D possibly being TRBD1 (6 bases). CDR3 length: 16 residues. Trimming pared 5 bases from V and 5 bases from J, leaving 22 bases between. From germline, CDR1 is MNHEY and CDR2 SVGAGI. The CDR3 loop reads CASSHVEGVVRDEQYF. CDR3 bases: TGTGCCAGCAGTCACGTCGAGGGGGTAGTTCGAGACGAGCAGTACTTC.

This clonotype has a count of ten or more. One end of the junction fails to match germline, which may point to a read error. V and J are TRBV7-7 and TRBJ2-1, with 8 bases that match TRBD2. The CDR3 is 18 amino acids. Germline values: CDR1 SSHAT, CDR2 FNYEAQ (reference sequence). CDR3 sequence reads: CASSLDTGLAGSYNEQFF. The CDR3 DNA sequence: TGTGCTAGCAGCTTAGATACCGGACTAGCTGGTAGCTACAATGAGCAGTTCTTC.

The rearrangement uses TRBV6-6 and TRBJ1-5; no reliable D call. CDR1 is MNHNY, CDR2 SVGAGI, per germline (reference sequence). The length of the CDR3 is 15 residues. V dropped 5 bases and J dropped 4 bases, with 15 bases sitting between them. In DNA form, the CDR3 reads TGTGCCAGCAGTCCAGTCGGGTCCGTAAATCAGCCCCAGCATTTT. Amino acid sequence: CASSPVGSVNQPQHF.

This clonotype occurred many times. This chain uses TRBV4-2 with TRBJ1-2, with unresolved D. CDR3 length: 15 residues. CDR1 is LGHNA and CDR2 is YNFKEQ in the germline V gene. The V and J ends lost 5 bases and 4 bases respectively, with 17 bases between them. CDR3 sequence (DNA): TGTGCCAGCAGCACCCCCTCCCGGGCGGCCTATGGCTACACCTTC. This sequence encodes CASSTPSRAAYGYTF.

In the case of this clonotype: This clone may be a read error of a much larger clone one base away. The V call is TRBV20-1, the J call TRBJ2-5, with 7 bases identical to TRBD2. The CDR3 extends over 15 amino acids. Germline V gene sequence: CDR1 DFQATT, CDR2 SNEGSKA (reference sequence). V dropped 0 bases and J dropped 7; count of bases not matched to a gene: 11. Here the CDR3 DNA reads TGCAGTGCTAGAGATGGCGCGACTAGCCGGGGGACCCAGTACTTC. Translation gives CSARDGATSRGTQYF.

This rearrangement joins TRBV6-1 to TRBJ1-4; D might be TRBD1 (5 bases). CDR1 MNHNS and CDR2 SASEGT come from the germline V gene. This CDR3 is 19 amino acids long. The V end lost 5 bases, the J end lost 0 bases, and 22 bases lay between the germline ends. The CDR3 coding sequence is TGTGCCAGCAGTCGATCGAGGGGAGGTTTTTGGGCAACTAATGAAAAACTGTTTTTT. Residues: CASSRSRGGFWATNEKLFF.

This clonotype was picked up a small number of times. The chain joins TRBV6-1 to TRBJ2-5, with 10 bases aligning to TRBD1. The germline CDR1 and CDR2 sequences are MNHNS and SASEGT. This CDR3 spans 19 amino acids. The V gene end was trimmed by 5 bases and the J gene end by 2 bases; junction bases not matched to a gene: 17. DNA for the CDR3: TGTGCCAGCAGTTCAATAGGGACAGGGGCTGGGGGGGGACAAGAGACCCAGTACTTC. Translation gives CASSSIGTGAGGGQETQYF.

This clonotype was counted at least ten times. The chain recombines TRBV3-2 with TRBJ1-4; the table's D gene call, TRBD1, was not cross checked with the DNA. TRBV3-2 is flagged as a pseudogene. CDR3 length: 15 amino acids. CDR3 protein: CASSQEKGVNEKLFF. The CDR3 region has the DNA TGTGCCAGCAGCCAAGAAAAAGGGGTTAATGAAAAACTGTTTTTT.

This clonotype was picked up many times. This chain joins TRBV20-1 and TRBJ1-3; D uncertain. The CDR3 runs to 16 residues. Germline V gene lookup returns CDR1 DFQATT and CDR2 SNEGSKA (reference sequence). The germline V and J ends were trimmed by 3 bases and 0 bases, with 15 bases remaining between them. The CDR3 DNA reads TGCAGTGCTAGTGGGGTTCAAACCTTCTCTGGAAACACCATATATTTT. Translated: CSASGVQTFSGNTIYF.

This clonotype was found once. A read error may explain this, as a much larger clone is one base away. J is TRBJ2-3 and V is TRBV4-1; D is uncertain. Germline CDR1 MGHRA, CDR2 YSYEKL. This CDR3 spans 13 amino acids. Trimming stripped 4 bases from V and 3 bases from J, with 8 bases between. The CDR3 nucleotides are TGCGCCAGCAGCCGAGTCAAGACAGATACGCAGTATTTT. Protein: CASSRVKTDTQYF.

In this sample, this clonotype turned up a few times. The V call is TRBV6-1, the J call TRBJ1-2, with 7 bases identical to TRBD1. CDR1 and CDR2 (germline): MNHNS, SASEGT. The V gene end was trimmed by 3 bases and the J gene end by 5 bases; junction bases not matched to a gene: 12. The CDR3 covers 16 residues. The CDR3, as DNA: TGTGCCAGCAGTGAGAGAATCCTGACAGGGCCTTATGGCTACACCTTC. It encodes CASSERILTGPYGYTF.

With respect to this clonotype: A single base separates this from a much larger clone, so it may be a read error. This sequence joins TRBV11-2 and TRBJ2-7; tentatively, D is TRBD2 (5 bases). Germline CDR1 SGHAT, CDR2 FQNNGV. The CDR3 has 15 amino acids. CDR3 loop: CASSSELGEYYEQHF. CDR3 DNA sequence: TGTGCCAGCAGCTCCGAGTTGGGAGAATACTACGAGCAGCACTTC. The full variable domain, rest sourced from reference TRBV11-2 and TRBJ2-7, is EAGVAQSPRYKIIEKRQSVAFWCNPISGHATLYWYQQILGQGPKLLIQFQNNGVVDDSQLPKDRFSAERLKGVDSTLKIQPAKLEDSAVYLCASSSELGEYYEQHFGPGTRLTVT.

The rearrangement uses TRBV3-1 and TRBJ1-4; maybe TRBD1 (6 bases). The CDR3 length is 16 residues. Trimming removed 0 bases from V and 3 bases from J, with 11 bases in between. CDR1 is LGHDT, CDR2 YNNKEL, per germline (reference sequence). DNA of the CDR3: TGTGCCAGCAGCCAAGATCCCCGACAGGCTAATGAAAAACTGTTTTTT. Its protein product is CASSQDPRQANEKLFF.

The J gene is TRBJ2-2, the V gene TRBV13; 11 bases match TRBD1. V shed 3 bases, J shed 2 bases, and the junction held 2 bases outside the gene matches. There are 16 residues in the CDR3. Germline CDR1 PRHDT, CDR2 FYEKMQ (reference sequence). The CDR3 loop reads CASSLGQGGNTGELFF. As DNA, the CDR3 is TGTGCCAGCAGCTTGGGACAGGGGGGAAACACCGGGGAGCTGTTTTTT.